This T cell receptor beta chain originates from a study of control samples from healthy donors and cancer patients. The assay was immunoSEQ multiplex PCR, and TCRdb's table has in-frame clones only and misses some. The sample holds about 120,000 clones; more than 80% are singletons and the top ten take about 1.1%. Germline V lookup: CDR1 MDHEN, CDR2 SYDVKM. Trimming removed 6 bases from V and 0 bases from J, with 12 bases in between. This CDR3 is 15 amino acids long. The chain uses TRBV28 and TRBJ1-5; D unclear. This sequence originates from a woman in her fifties or sixties with colorectal cancer. The sequencing input was PBMCs. CDR3 nucleotide sequence: TGTGCCAGCAGCAGAACAACTTATAGCAATCAGCCCCAGCATTTT. Translating it yields CASSRTTYSNQPQHF.